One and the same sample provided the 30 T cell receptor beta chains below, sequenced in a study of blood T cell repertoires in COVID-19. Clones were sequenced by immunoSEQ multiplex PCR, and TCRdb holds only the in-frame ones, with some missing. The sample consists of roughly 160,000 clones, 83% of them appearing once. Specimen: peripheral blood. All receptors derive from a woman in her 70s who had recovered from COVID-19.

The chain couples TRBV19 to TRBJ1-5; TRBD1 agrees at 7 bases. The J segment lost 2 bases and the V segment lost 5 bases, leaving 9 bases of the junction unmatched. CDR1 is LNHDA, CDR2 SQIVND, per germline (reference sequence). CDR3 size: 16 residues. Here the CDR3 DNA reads TGTGCCAGTAGTGGAAGAACAGGGGTAGGCAATCAGCCCCAGCATTTT. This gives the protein CASSGRTGVGNQPQHF.

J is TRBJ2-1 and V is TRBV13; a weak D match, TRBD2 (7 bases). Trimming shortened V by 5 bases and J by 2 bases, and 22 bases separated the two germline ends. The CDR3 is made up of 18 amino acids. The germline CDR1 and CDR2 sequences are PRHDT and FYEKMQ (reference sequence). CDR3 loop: CASSPRGGGDGTYNEQFF. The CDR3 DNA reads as TGTGCCAGCAGCCCAAGGGGGGGTGGGGACGGAACCTACAATGAGCAGTTCTTC.

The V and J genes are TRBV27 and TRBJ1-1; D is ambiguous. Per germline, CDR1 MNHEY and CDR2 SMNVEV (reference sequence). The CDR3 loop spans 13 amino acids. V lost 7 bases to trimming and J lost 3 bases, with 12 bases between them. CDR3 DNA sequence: TGTGCCAGCACAGCAGCCCGGGACACTGAAGCTTTCTTT. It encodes CASTAARDTEAFF.

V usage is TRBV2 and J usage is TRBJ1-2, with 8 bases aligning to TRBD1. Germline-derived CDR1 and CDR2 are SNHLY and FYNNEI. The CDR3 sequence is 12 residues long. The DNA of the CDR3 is TGTATCAGACAGGGGACTTTCTATGGCTACACCTTC. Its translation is CIRQGTFYGYTF.

CDR3 region: CASSLQGVQPQHF. The CDR3 nucleotides read TGTGCCAGCAGTTTACAGGGGGTCCAGCCCCAGCATTTT. This chain links TRBV28 with TRBJ1-5; 7 bases align to TRBD1. The CDR3 spans 13 residues. V lost 2 bases, J lost 7 bases, and 2 bases stayed unmatched. Per germline, CDR1 MDHEN and CDR2 SYDVKM.

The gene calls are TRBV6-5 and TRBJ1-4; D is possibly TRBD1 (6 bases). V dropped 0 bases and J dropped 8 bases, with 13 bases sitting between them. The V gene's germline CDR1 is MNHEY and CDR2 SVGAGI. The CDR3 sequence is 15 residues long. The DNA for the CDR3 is TGTGCCAGCAGTTACTCGGGGCAGGGGAACGAAAAACTGTTTTTT. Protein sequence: CASSYSGQGNEKLFF.

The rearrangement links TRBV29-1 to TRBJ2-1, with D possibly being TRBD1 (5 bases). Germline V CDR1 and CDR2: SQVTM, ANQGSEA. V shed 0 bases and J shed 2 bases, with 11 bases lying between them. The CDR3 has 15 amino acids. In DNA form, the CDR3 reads TGCAGCGTTGAAGATTGGCAGGGCCCCTACAATGAGCAGTTCTTC. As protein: CSVEDWQGPYNEQFF.

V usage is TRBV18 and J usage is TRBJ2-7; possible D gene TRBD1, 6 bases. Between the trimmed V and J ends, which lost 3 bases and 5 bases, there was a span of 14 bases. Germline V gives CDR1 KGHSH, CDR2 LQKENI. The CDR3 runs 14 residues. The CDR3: CASSPPQGGNEQYF. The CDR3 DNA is TGTGCCAGCTCACCCCCACAGGGTGGTAACGAGCAGTACTTC.

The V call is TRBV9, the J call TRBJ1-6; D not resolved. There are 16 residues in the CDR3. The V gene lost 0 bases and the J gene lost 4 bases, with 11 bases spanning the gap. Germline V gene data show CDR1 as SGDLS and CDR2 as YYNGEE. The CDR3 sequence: CASSVGPPGYNSPLHF. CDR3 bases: TGTGCCAGCAGCGTAGGCCCGCCAGGATATAATTCACCCCTCCACTTT. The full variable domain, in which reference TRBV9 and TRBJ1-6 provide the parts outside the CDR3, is DSGVTQTPKHLITATGQRVTLRCSPRSGDLSVYWYQQSLDQGLQFLIQYYNGEERAKGNILERFSAQQFPDLHSELNLSSLELGDSALYFCASSVGPPGYNSPLHFGNGTRLTVT.

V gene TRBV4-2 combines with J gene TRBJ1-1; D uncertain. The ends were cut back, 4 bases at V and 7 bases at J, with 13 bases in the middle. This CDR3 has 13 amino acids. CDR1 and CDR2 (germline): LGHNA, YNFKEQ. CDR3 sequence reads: CASSPRQVGEAFF. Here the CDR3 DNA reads TGTGCCAGCAGCCCCCGGCAGGTGGGTGAAGCTTTCTTT.

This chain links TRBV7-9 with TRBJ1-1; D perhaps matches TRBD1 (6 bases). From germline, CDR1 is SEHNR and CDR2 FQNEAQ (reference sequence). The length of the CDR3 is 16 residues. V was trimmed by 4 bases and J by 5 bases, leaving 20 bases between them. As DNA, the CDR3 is TGTGCCAGCAGCTCCCGACAGTCGGGGGGCCGAACTGAAGCTTTCTTT. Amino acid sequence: CASSSRQSGGRTEAFF.

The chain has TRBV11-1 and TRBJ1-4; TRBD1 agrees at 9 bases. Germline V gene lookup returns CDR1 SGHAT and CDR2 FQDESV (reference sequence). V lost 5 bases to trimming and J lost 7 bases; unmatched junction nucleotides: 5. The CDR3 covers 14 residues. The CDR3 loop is CASSPGQGREKLFF. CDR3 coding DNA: TGTGCCAGCAGCCCGGGACAGGGTCGTGAAAAACTGTTTTTT. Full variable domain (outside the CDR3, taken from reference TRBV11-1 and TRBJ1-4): EAEVAQSPRYKITEKSQAVAFWCDPISGHATLYWYRQILGQGPELLVQFQDESVVDDSQLPKDRFSAERLKGVDSTLKIQPAELGDSAMYLCASSPGQGREKLFFGSGTQLSVL.

This chain's CDR3 is CASSPEARNEKLFF. The CDR3, as DNA: TGTGCCAGCAGCCCTGAGGCGCGAAATGAAAAACTGTTTTTT. The chain uses TRBV7-2 and TRBJ1-4; D remains ambiguous. CDR1 SGHTA and CDR2 FQGNSA come from the germline V gene. This CDR3 has 14 amino acids. V dropped 5 bases and J dropped 5 bases, with 12 bases sitting between them. Full variable domain (outside the CDR3, taken from reference TRBV7-2 and TRBJ1-4): GAGVSQSPSNKVTEKGKDVELRCDPISGHTALYWYRQSLGQGLEFLIYFQGNSAPDKSGLPSDRFSAERTGGSVSTLTIQRTQQEDSAVYLCASSPEARNEKLFFGSGTQLSVL.

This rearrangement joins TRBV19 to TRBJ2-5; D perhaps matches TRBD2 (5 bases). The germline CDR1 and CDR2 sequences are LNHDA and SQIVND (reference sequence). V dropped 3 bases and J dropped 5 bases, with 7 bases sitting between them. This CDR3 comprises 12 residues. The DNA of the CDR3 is TGTGCCAGTAGTATGGCGGGCGAGACCCAGTACTTC. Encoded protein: CASSMAGETQYF.

DNA of the CDR3: TGTGCCAGCAGCCCGGGGGGAGGCGCTGAAGCTTTCTTT. Protein sequence: CASSPGGGAEAFF. The chain uses TRBV11-3 and TRBJ1-1; the D gene is possibly TRBD1 (5 bases). V lost 5 bases and J 6 bases, leaving 13 bases between the germline ends. The CDR3 extends over 13 amino acids. The germline gives CDR1 SGHNT, CDR2 YENEEA.

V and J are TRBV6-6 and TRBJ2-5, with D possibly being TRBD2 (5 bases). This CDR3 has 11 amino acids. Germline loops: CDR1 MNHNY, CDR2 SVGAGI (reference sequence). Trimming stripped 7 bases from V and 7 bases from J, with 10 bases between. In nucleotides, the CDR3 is TGTGCCAGCACTTCACGGGGGACCCAGTACTTC. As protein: CASTSRGTQYF.

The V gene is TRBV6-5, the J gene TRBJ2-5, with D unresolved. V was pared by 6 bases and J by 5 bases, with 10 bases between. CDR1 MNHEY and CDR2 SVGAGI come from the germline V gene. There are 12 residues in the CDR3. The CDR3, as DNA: TGTGCCAGCAGCCGACATGGGGAGACCCAGTACTTC. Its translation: CASSRHGETQYF.

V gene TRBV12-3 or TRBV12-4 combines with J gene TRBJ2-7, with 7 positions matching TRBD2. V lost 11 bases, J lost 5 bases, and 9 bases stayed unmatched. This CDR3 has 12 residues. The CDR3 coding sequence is TGTGCCGTTGGGCGGGGGATGGACGAGCAGTACTTC. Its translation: CAVGRGMDEQYF.

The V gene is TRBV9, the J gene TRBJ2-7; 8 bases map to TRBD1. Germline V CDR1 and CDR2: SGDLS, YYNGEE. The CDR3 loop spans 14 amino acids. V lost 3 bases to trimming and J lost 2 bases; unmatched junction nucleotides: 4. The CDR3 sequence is CASSGGQGPYEQYF. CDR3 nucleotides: TGTGCCAGCAGCGGCGGACAGGGCCCCTACGAGCAGTACTTC.

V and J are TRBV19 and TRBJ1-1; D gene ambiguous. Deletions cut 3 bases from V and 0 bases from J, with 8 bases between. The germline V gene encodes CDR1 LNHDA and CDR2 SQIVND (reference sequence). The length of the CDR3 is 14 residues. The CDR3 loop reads CASSINPLNTEAFF. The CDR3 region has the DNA TGTGCCAGTAGTATTAATCCCCTGAACACTGAAGCTTTCTTT.

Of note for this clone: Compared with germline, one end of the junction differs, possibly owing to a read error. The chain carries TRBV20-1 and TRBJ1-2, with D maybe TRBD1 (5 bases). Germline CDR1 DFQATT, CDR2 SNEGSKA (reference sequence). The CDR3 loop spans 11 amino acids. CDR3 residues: CSARDKAGPSF. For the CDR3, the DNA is TGCAGTGCTAGAGATAAGGCAGGGCCCTCCTTC.

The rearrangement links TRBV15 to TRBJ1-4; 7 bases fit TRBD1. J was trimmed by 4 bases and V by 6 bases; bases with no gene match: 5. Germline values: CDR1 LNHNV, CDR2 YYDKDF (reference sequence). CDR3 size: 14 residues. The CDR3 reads CATRAGQLNEKLFF. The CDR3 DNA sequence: TGTGCCACCAGGGCGGGACAGCTTAATGAAAAACTGTTTTTT.

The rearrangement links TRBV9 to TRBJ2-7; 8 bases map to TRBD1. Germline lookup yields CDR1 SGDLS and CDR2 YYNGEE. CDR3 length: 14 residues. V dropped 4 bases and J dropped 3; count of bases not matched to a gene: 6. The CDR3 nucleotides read TGTGCCAGCAGCCCCGGGACAGGCCTCTACGAGCAGTACTTC. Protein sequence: CASSPGTGLYEQYF.

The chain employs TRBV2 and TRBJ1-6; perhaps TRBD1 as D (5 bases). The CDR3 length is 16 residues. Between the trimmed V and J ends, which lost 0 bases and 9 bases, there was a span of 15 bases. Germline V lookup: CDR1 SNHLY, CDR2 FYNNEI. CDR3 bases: TGTGCCAGCAGTGAAGCGCGGGGGGGTTTTTTTTCACCCCTCCACTTT. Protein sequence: CASSEARGGFFSPLHF.

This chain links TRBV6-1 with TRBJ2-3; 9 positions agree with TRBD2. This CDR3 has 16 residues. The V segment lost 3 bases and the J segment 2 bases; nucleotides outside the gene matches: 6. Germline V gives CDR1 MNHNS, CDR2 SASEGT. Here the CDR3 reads CASSDLAGQTTDTQYF. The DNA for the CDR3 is TGTGCCAGCAGTGACCTAGCGGGGCAGACCACAGATACGCAGTATTTT.

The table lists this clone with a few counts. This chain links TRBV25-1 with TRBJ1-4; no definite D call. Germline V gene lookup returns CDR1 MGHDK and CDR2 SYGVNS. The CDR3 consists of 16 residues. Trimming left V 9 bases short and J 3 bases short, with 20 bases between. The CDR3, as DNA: TGTGCCAGTAAAGCGGGCCGCCCCGGCGCTAATGAAAAACTGTTTTTT. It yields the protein CASKAGRPGANEKLFF.

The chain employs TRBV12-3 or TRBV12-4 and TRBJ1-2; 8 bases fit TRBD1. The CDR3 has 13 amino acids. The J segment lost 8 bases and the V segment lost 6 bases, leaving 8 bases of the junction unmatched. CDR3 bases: TGTGCCAGCAGGATACAGGGGGTTAGGGGCTACACCTTC. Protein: CASRIQGVRGYTF.

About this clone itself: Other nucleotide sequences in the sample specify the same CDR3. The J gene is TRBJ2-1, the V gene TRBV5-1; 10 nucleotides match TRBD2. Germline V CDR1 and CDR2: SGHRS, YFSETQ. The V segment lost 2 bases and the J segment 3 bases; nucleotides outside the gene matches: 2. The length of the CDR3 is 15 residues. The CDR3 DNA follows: TGCGCCAGCAGCTTCGGACTAGCGGACTACAATGAGCAGTTCTTC. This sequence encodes CASSFGLADYNEQFF.

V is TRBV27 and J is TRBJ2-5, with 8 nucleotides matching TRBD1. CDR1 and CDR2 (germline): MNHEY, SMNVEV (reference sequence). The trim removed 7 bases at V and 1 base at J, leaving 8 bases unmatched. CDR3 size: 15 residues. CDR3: CASNDRGVGQETQYF. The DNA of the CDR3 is TGTGCCAGCAACGACAGGGGAGTAGGCCAAGAGACCCAGTACTTC.

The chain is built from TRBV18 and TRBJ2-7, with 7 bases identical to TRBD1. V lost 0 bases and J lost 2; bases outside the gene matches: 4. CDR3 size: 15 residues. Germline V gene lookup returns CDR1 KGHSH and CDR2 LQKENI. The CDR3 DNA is TGTGCCAGCTCACCACCCGAGGGGGCGACCTACGAGCAGTACTTC. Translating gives CASSPPEGATYEQYF.